This T cell receptor (beta chain) was observed in a study of CD8 T cells in Susac syndrome. General study points: TCR sequencing and HLA analysis covered a relatively small number of individuals.

CDR1 and CDR2 from the germline V gene are MGHDK and SYGVNS. Trimming took 2 bases from V and 6 from J, leaving 14 bases between them. This CDR3 is built from 14 residues. The TEMRA cells underwent FACS enrichment, while the CD8+ and CD4+ T cells underwent negative isolation. Random-hexamer reverse transcription was applied to roughly 0.45 to 1 ug RNA. The authors amplified TCR beta CDR3 across 54 Vbeta and 13 Jbeta using immunoSEQ multiplex PCR. TCRdb re-called the immunoSEQ multiplex PCR reads with MiXCR, one entry per CDR3 protein. The table records 85,000 to 90,000 distinct CDR3 sequences, roughly 93% of them present only once. As to this clonotype: Its target is not known.

Sequencing used CD8+ T cells from PBMCs. This rearrangement joins TRBV25-1 to TRBJ2-7, with unresolved D. The sequence was collected from a human donor in good health. DNA of the CDR3: TGTGCCAGCAGTGAAGGCGCCCGTCTCTCCGAGCAGTACTTC. Its translation is CASSEGARLSEQYF.